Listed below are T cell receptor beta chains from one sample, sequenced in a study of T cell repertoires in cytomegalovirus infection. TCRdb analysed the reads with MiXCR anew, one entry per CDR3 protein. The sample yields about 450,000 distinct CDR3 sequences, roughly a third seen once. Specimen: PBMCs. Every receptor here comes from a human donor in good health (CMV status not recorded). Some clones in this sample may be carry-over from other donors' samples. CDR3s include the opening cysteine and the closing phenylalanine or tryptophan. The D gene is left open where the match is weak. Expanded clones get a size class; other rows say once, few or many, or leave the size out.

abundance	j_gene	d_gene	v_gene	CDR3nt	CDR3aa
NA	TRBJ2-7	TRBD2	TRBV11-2	TGTGCCAGCAGCTTAGTTGGGACTAGCGGGTTCGAGCAGTACTTC	CASSLVGTSGFEQYF
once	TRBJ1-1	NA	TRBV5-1	TGCGCCAGCAGACCTTACACCACGGGTAGTGGAAACACTGAAGCTTTCTTT	CASRPYTTGSGNTEAFF
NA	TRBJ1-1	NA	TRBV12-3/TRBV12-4	TGTGCCAGCACCCTTCTAGGGAGATACACTGAAGCTTTCTTT	CASTLLGRYTEAFF
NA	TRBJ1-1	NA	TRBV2	TGTGCCAGCAGTGGATTAGCCCCAACCGATAAAGCTTTCTTT	CASSGLAPTDKAFF
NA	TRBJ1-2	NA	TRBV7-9	TGTGCCAGCAGCCCCCCAGGGGAGTTCTATGGCTACACCTTC	CASSPPGEFYGYTF
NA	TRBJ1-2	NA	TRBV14	TGTGCCAGCAGCCACGAGGGACATGGCTATGGCTACACCTTC	CASSHEGHGYGYTF
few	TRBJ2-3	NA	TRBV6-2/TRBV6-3	TGTGCCAGCAGTTACTCGATCCGAGGGGGAGGAAACGGTGGCACAGATACGCAGTATTTT	CASSYSIRGGGNGGTDTQYF
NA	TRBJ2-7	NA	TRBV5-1	TGCGCCAGCAGCTGCCCCGGGACATCGGTAGGGATCTCCTACGAGCAGTACTTC	CASSCPGTSVGISYEQYF
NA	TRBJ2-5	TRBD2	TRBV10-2	TGCGCCAGCAGTGACCGGGCTGGGACATCCGTTACTAGCGGTCCCCAAGAGACCCAGTGCTTC	CASSDRAGTSVTSGPQETQCF
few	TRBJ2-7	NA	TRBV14	TGTGCCAGCAGCCCCCCCTCCGGGGGATCCTACGAGCAGTACTTC	CASSPPSGGSYEQYF
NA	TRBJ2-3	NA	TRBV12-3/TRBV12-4	TGTGCCAGCAGGAGCCAACAGGGTCAAAGCACAGATACGCAGTATTTT	CASRSQQGQSTDTQYF
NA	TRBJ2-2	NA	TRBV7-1	TGTGCCAGCAGTCGCGGGACGGCGGTTACGGAGCTGTTTTTT	CASSRGTAVTELFF
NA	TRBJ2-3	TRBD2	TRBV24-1	TGTGCCACCAGTGACACCGGGACTAGCGGGTCTACGCAGTATTTT	CATSDTGTSGSTQYF
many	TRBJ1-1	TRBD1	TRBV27	TGTGCCAGCAGGGTGGACAGGGCGGGCGCTGAAGCTTTCTTT	CASRVDRAGAEAFF
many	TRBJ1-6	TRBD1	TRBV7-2	TGTGCCAGCAGCCGAGACAGGGGGACTTCACCCCTCCACTTT	CASSRDRGTSPLHF
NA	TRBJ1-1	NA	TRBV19	TGTGCCAGTAGTATTGGGGCAGCGAACACTGAAGCTTTCTTT	CASSIGAANTEAFF
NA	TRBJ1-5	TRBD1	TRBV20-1	TGCAGTGCTAGACAGGGGGCTGCTCAGCCCCAGCATTTT	CSARQGAAQPQHF